The subject of this entry is one T cell receptor beta chain. Its antigen remains unidentified. The data were taken from a study of T cells after posttransplantation cyclophosphamide. Whole-study findings and limits: Skin or GI-infiltrating T cells shared few TRB sequences with blood.

The CDR3 extends over 15 amino acids. The germline V gene encodes CDR1 GTSNPN and CDR2 SVGIG (reference sequence). Trimming cost V 3 bases and J 5 bases; bases outside gene matches: 9. The assay was immunoSEQ multiplex PCR, and TCRdb's table has in-frame clones only and misses some. Of some 54,000 clones listed, approximately 94% are singletons. The source is a woman aged 30 to 39 in good health and a related stem cell transplant donor. Specimen: PBMCs. This chain links TRBV30 with TRBJ1-4, with TRBD1 matching 7 bases. CDR3 DNA sequence: TGTGCCTGGAGCCCCCGGACAGGTGGGAATGAAAAACTGTTTTTT. It specifies CAWSPRTGGNEKLFF.